One sample yielded the 12 T cell receptor beta chains listed below, sequenced in a study of regulatory T cells in long-lasting Graves disease. The sample's time point: persistent/refractory GD, antithyroid drugs over 5 years with positive TRAb. From RNA extracted from PBMCs, the TCR library was made. CDR3 regions were amplified by Arm-PCR using iRepertoire HTBI primers to build TCR beta libraries. TCRdb independently ran MiXCR on the multiplex PCR reads; one entry per CDR3 protein. The table shows around 460,000 distinct CDR3 sequences, with 20% to 25% occurring only once. Sample: peripheral blood mononuclear cells (PBMCs), taken when the disease was refractory, from a patient treated with antithyroid drugs. The source of these receptors is a female donor with Graves disease.

The CDR3 spells CASSLRGPRIENEQFF. In nucleotides, the CDR3 is TGTGCCAGCAGCTTGCGAGGGCCGAGGATTGAGAATGAGCAGTTCTTC. This sequence joins TRBV11-3 and TRBJ2-1; the D gene is possibly TRBD2 (5 bases). Germline lookup yields CDR1 SGHNT and CDR2 YENEEA. The length of the CDR3 is 16 residues. The V end was cut by 3 bases, the J end by 7 bases, with 19 bases between.

The sample holds one count of this clonotype. A much larger clonotype is one base distant, so this may be a read error. No conserved phenylalanine or tryptophan is present at the end of the CDR3, so a read error is the likely explanation. The chain uses TRBV11-2 and TRBJ2-7; no clear D gene. Per the germline V gene, CDR1 is SGHAT and CDR2 is FQNNGV. V shed 1 base and J shed 7 bases, with 8 bases lying between them. The CDR3 is made up of 12 amino acids. The CDR3 DNA is TGTGCCAGCAGCTTAGGATTTCTTGAGCAGTACCTC. Its protein is CASSLGFLEQYL.

The chain carries TRBV29-1 and TRBJ1-2, with unresolved D. The length of the CDR3 is 11 residues. Germline CDR1 SQVTM, CDR2 ANQGSEA. Between the trimmed V and J ends, which lost 4 bases and 5 bases, there was a span of 8 bases. CDR3: CSVGETYGYTF. The CDR3 DNA reads TGCAGCGTTGGGGAAACGTATGGCTACACCTTC.

This clonotype occurred many times. The rearrangement joins TRBV28 to TRBJ1-2; tentative D call: TRBD1 (5 bases). The CDR3 loop spans 13 amino acids. The V and J ends lost 5 bases and 4 bases respectively, with 11 bases between them. CDR1 is MDHEN, CDR2 SYDVKM, per germline. The CDR3 region has the DNA TGTGCCAGCAGTCCGGGACTGGGCTATGGCTACACCTTC. Protein: CASSPGLGYGYTF.

In its sample, this clonotype was seen a few times. V and J are TRBV7-2 and TRBJ2-2, with 10 bases fitting TRBD2. V lost 2 bases, J lost 8 bases, and 5 bases stayed unmatched. There are 15 residues in the CDR3. Germline values: CDR1 SGHTA, CDR2 FQGNSA. The CDR3: CASSLIAGGSGELFF. CDR3 DNA sequence: TGTGCCAGCAGCTTAATAGCGGGAGGTTCAGGGGAGCTGTTTTTT.

Notes on this clonotype: The junction differs from germline at one of its ends, possibly a read error. The chain links TRBV2 to TRBJ1-3; D call uncertain. The length of the CDR3 is 11 residues. The germline gives CDR1 SNHLY, CDR2 FYNNEI. The CDR3 DNA follows: TGTGCCACCCCGGGAGGAAACACCGTATATTTT. It yields the protein CATPGGNTVYF.

There are a few counts of this clonotype. The chain recombines TRBV9 with TRBJ2-7, with a weak D call TRBD1 (6 bases). The CDR3 loop spans 14 amino acids. Trimming took 6 bases from V and 2 from J, leaving 15 bases between them. Germline V lookup: CDR1 SGDLS, CDR2 YYNGEE. CDR3 region: CASNPGGGTYEQYF. The CDR3 region has the DNA TGTGCCAGCAACCCTGGGGGCGGAACCTACGAGCAGTACTTC. Combining the CDR3 with reference TRBV9 and TRBJ2-7 gives the whole variable domain DSGVTQTPKHLITATGQRVTLRCSPRSGDLSVYWYQQSLDQGLQFLIQYYNGEERAKGNILERFSAQQFPDLHSELNLSSLELGDSALYFCASNPGGGTYEQYFGPGTRLTVT.

The rearrangement joins TRBV7-9 to TRBJ2-1; no clear D. CDR1 is SEHNR, CDR2 FQNEAQ, per germline (reference sequence). This CDR3 has 13 residues. The ends were cut back, 6 bases at V and 5 bases at J, with 11 bases in the middle. The DNA for the CDR3 is TGTGCCAGCAGACCTATGTGGGACAATGAGCAGTTCTTC. Its protein is CASRPMWDNEQFF.

The sample holds many counts of this clonotype. The chain employs TRBV18 and TRBJ1-1; a weak D match, TRBD1 (5 bases). The CDR3 totals 13 residues. The germline CDR1 and CDR2 sequences are KGHSH and LQKENI. V lost 6 bases and J 4 bases, leaving 12 bases between the germline ends. CDR3 DNA: TGTGCCAGCTCCCAGGGCCGTACCACTGAAGCTTTCTTT. Protein sequence: CASSQGRTTEAFF.

To note about this clonotype: This sequence may be a read error, since a much larger clone differs from it by one base. V and J are TRBV19 and TRBJ2-7; 9 bases match TRBD2. This CDR3 contains 15 residues. CDR1 is LNHDA and CDR2 is SQIVND in the germline V gene (reference sequence). CDR3 region: CASSMGSSGIDERYF. The CDR3 DNA reads TGTGCCAGTAGTATGGGGTCTAGCGGGATCGACGAGCGGTACTTC.

A few counts support this clonotype. J is TRBJ1-6 and V is TRBV20-1; a possible D gene is TRBD1 (5 bases). Per germline, CDR1 DFQATT and CDR2 SNEGSKA (reference sequence). V was pared by 5 bases and J by 2 bases, with 10 bases between. CDR3 length: 14 residues. In DNA, the CDR3 is TGCAGTGCTTTCGACAGCACCTATAATTCACCCCTCCACTTT. Translating it yields CSAFDSTYNSPLHF.

V is TRBV7-9 and J is TRBJ2-7, with TRBD1 matching 9 bases. The trim removed 5 bases at V and 2 bases at J, leaving 10 bases unmatched. The CDR3 runs 16 residues. Germline lookup yields CDR1 SEHNR and CDR2 FQNEAQ (reference sequence). CDR3 bases: TGTGCCAGCAGCATGAGGATGGGACAGGGCGCCTACGAGCAGTACTTC. Protein: CASSMRMGQGAYEQYF.